This T cell receptor (beta chain) stems from a study of blood T cell repertoires in COVID-19. Looking at the study overall: In each case, the material was cDNA or gDNA derived from T cells, B-cell-depleted T cells, or PBMCs.

Profiling relied on immunoSEQ multiplex PCR, and the TCRdb table lists in-frame clones only, not all of them. The sample records hundreds of thousands of clones, around 84% being singletons. Ages ranged from about 18 to 89 years, with residence in about 23 US areas. Donors of Cohort 3 who recovered were those that had two negative PCRs, clearance, or symptom resolution. Germline CDR1 is SGHTA and CDR2 is FQGNSA. Trimming removed 5 bases from V and 4 bases from J, with 19 bases in between. The CDR3 is 16 amino acids. The chain uses TRBV7-2 and TRBJ2-3; possible D gene TRBD2, 5 bases. Sequenced input: PBMCs or T cells enriched from blood (not recorded which). The clonotype comes from a woman aged 45 to 65 who had recovered from COVID-19. CDR3 amino acids: CASSPQTTFPSDTQYF. Written as DNA, the CDR3 is TGTGCCAGCAGCCCCCAGACTACGTTCCCCTCAGATACGCAGTATTTT.